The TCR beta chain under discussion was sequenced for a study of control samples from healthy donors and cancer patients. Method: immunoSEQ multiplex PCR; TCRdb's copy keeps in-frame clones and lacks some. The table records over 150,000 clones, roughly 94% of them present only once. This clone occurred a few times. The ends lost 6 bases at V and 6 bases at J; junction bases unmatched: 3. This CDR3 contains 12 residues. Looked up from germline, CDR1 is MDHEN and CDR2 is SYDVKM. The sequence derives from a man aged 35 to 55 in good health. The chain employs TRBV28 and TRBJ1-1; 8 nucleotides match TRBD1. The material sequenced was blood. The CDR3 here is CASRQGVAEAFF. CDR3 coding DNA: TGTGCCAGCAGACAGGGGGTGGCTGAAGCTTTCTTT. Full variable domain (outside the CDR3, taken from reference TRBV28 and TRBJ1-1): DVKVTQSSRYLVKRTGEKVFLECVQDMDHENMFWYRQDPGLGLRLIYFSYDVKMKEKGDIPEGYSVSREKKERFSLILESASTNQTSMYLCASRQGVAEAFFGQGTRLTVV.